This T cell receptor beta chain emerged from a study of pediatric ulcerative colitis. Comment on this clone: The antigen is not known.

Study-wide results and caveats: All ulcerative colitis patients, but no controls, carried two rectal clonotypes.

The assay was immunoSEQ multiplex PCR, and TCRdb's table has in-frame clones only and misses some. The sample includes about 64,000 clones, 86% seen only once; the top ten take around 3.3%. Germline CDR1 and CDR2: SGHTA and FQGNSA. V was pared by 0 bases and J by 8 bases, with 11 bases between. The CDR3 has 14 residues. J is TRBJ2-1 and V is TRBV7-2; D not resolved. The receptor was derived from a boy aged 5-17 years with severe ulcerative colitis. The sequencing input was blood. The CDR3 bases are TGTGCCAGCAGCTTAGCGAGTAGCATCCATGAGCAGTTCTTC. Protein product: CASSLASSIHEQFF.